This T cell receptor (beta chain) was sequenced during a study of vaccination and CD4 T cells after COVID-19. On this clonotype: What it binds is not known.

Treatment given: approximately nine-day PBMC culture with coronavirus spike peptide pools or control peptides (ViraFEST assay). An Oncomine TCR Beta short-read assay was used to sequence the DNA from cultured CD4+ T cells. TCRdb independently ran MiXCR on the PCR reads; one entry per CDR3 protein. Of over 15,000 distinct CDR3 sequences in the sample, roughly half were seen once. Germline V gives CDR1 SEHNR, CDR2 FQNEAQ (reference sequence). V lost 5 bases to trimming and J lost 5 bases; unmatched junction nucleotides: 14. This CDR3 contains 18 residues. The sequence derives from a human donor who had recovered from COVID-19. The sequenced sample was CD4+ T cells from blood, cultured in vitro, obtained before SARS-CoV-2 vaccination. This sequence joins TRBV7-9 and TRBJ2-3; 12 positions agree with TRBD2. The CDR3 bases are TGTGCCAGCAGCCTACTAGCGGGAGGCCCTACCGGGGGAGATACGCAGTATTTT. Amino acid sequence: CASSLLAGGPTGGDTQYF.